This is a list of T cell receptor beta chains from one sample in a study of T cell responses to AZD1222 COVID-19 vaccine. Using immunoSEQ multiplex PCR, the repertoire was profiled, and TCRdb retains in-frame clones only, with some absent. The table has some 110,000 clones, 80% to 85% seen once. The starting material was peripheral blood, obtained on day 0 of AZD1222 vaccination. These receptors were obtained from an adult in good health. CDR3s include the opening cysteine and the closing phenylalanine or tryptophan. Each record gives: V gene, D gene, clone size, CDR3 length, J gene, CDR3 DNA, CDR3 protein. A D gene is named only where the DNA matches it firmly. Only some rows state a clone size, as once, few, many or a class for expanded clones.

TRBV7-9,NA,medium-sized,13,TRBJ2-2,TGTGCCAGCAGCCCTATGGGCGAAGGGGAGCTGTTTTTT,CASSPMGEGELFF
TRBV7-3,NA,NA,14,TRBJ1-5,TGTGCCAGCAGCCCCCGGGCTAGCAATCAGCCCCAGCATTTT,CASSPRASNQPQHF
TRBV5-6,TRBD2,NA,14,TRBJ2-1,TGTGCCAGCAGCCTACCGACTAGCTCCAATGAGCAGTTCTTC,CASSLPTSSNEQFF
TRBV28,NA,NA,15,TRBJ1-3,TGTGCCAGCAGTTCCGACGGATGGAGTGGAAACACCATATATTTT,CASSSDGWSGNTIYF
TRBV5-5,NA,once,12,TRBJ1-6,TGTGCCAGCAGGGGGGGAGATTCACCCCTCCACTTT,CASRGGDSPLHF
TRBV6-5,NA,NA,11,TRBJ1-5,TGTGCCAGCGGGGGAATCCAGCCCCAGCATTTT,CASGGIQPQHF
TRBV2,NA,NA,13,TRBJ1-5,TGTGCCAGCAGTAAGGCAGGGCGTCAGCCCCAGCATTTT,CASSKAGRQPQHF
TRBV9,NA,NA,13,TRBJ1-5,TGTGCCAGCAGCCCAGGGGATCGTCAGCCCCAGCATTTT,CASSPGDRQPQHF
TRBV15,NA,NA,12,TRBJ1-2,TGTGCCACCAGCAGAGAATCTGGTGGCTACACCTTC,CATSRESGGYTF
TRBV28,TRBD1,NA,14,TRBJ1-2,TGTGCCAGCGGGCGAGACAGGGTAGGCTATGGCTACACCTTC,CASGRDRVGYGYTF
TRBV21-1,NA,NA,14,TRBJ2-3,TGTGCCAGCAGCAACGGACTAGCGGGGGATACGCAGTATTTT,CASSNGLAGDTQYF
TRBV10-3,NA,NA,13,TRBJ1-1,TGTGCCATCGGCCCAGGCAAACTCACTGAAGCTTTCTTT,CAIGPGKLTEAFF
TRBV7-9,NA,NA,14,TRBJ1-1,TGTGCCAGCAGCTTACGGCAAACGAACACTGAAGCTTTCTTT,CASSLRQTNTEAFF
TRBV6-4,NA,NA,14,TRBJ2-3,TGTGCCAGCAGTGTGAGTGGGACCATTGATACGCAGTATTTT,CASSVSGTIDTQYF
TRBV25-1,TRBD1,NA,17,TRBJ1-3,TGTGCCAGCAGTGCCCGACAGGGGGTGGTTCGGGGAAACACCATATATTTT,CASSARQGVVRGNTIYF
TRBV5-4,NA,NA,15,TRBJ2-1,TGTGCCAGCAGCTTGGGGGCGAGCTCCTACAATGAGCAGTTCTTC,CASSLGASSYNEQFF
TRBV11-2,NA,NA,12,TRBJ1-1,TGTGCCAGCACCTCCGAAAAGACTGAAGCTTTCTTT,CASTSEKTEAFF
TRBV7-2,NA,NA,13,TRBJ2-1,TGTGCCAGCAGCTTTAGCGGACTCAATGAGCAGTTCTTC,CASSFSGLNEQFF
TRBV5-4,NA,once,15,TRBJ1-4,TGTGCCAGCAGCTTGGGGGAGGTTCGAAACGAAAAACTGTTTTTT,CASSLGEVRNEKLFF
TRBV6-2/TRBV6-3,NA,NA,12,TRBJ2-7,TGTGCCAGCAGTTACCCCATGGACGAGCAGTACTTC,CASSYPMDEQYF
TRBV27,NA,NA,14,TRBJ1-2,TGTGCCAGCAGGGGTTTTACGGCCAACTATGGCTACACCTTC,CASRGFTANYGYTF
TRBV5-1,TRBD1,NA,14,TRBJ2-5,TGCGCCAGTGGAGGACAGGCGGATCTAAAGACCCAGTACTTC,CASGGQADLKTQYF
TRBV11-2,TRBD2,NA,17,TRBJ2-3,TGTGCCAGCAGCTCCGGAAAGAGGGCGGGAGGGCCAGATACGCAGTATTTT,CASSSGKRAGGPDTQYF
TRBV9,NA,NA,14,TRBJ1-2,TGTGCCAGCAACCCTGGCAGGGCCAACTATGGCTACACCTTC,CASNPGRANYGYTF
TRBV18,NA,NA,15,TRBJ1-4,TGTGCCAGCTCACCACAGGGGCGCCCCGGGGGAAAACTGTTTTTT,CASSPQGRPGGKLFF
TRBV6-1,TRBD1,once,15,TRBJ2-1,TGTGCCAGCAGTGAACCGGGGACAGGGAAGGATGAGCAGTTCTTC,CASSEPGTGKDEQFF
TRBV7-2,TRBD1,NA,14,TRBJ2-7,TGTGCCAGCAGCGGACAGGGGGGCCCCTACGAGCAGTACTTC,CASSGQGGPYEQYF
TRBV5-5,TRBD1,few,14,TRBJ1-2,TGTGCCAGCAGCCCTGGGGGACAGTACTATGGCTACACCTTC,CASSPGGQYYGYTF
TRBV6-5,NA,NA,12,TRBJ1-5,TGTGCCAGCAGTCTAACAAATCAGCCCCAGCATTTT,CASSLTNQPQHF
TRBV27,TRBD2,NA,16,TRBJ2-1,TGTGCCAGCAGTTTGGCCGGGACTAGCGAGTACAATGAGCAGTTCTTC,CASSLAGTSEYNEQFF
TRBV7-3,NA,NA,13,TRBJ1-2,TGTGCCAGCAGCCCCGGTGGAGACTATGGCTACACCTTC,CASSPGGDYGYTF
TRBV12-3/TRBV12-4,NA,NA,13,TRBJ1-1,TGTGCCAGCAGTTTGACCCAGAACACTGAAGCTTTCTTT,CASSLTQNTEAFF
TRBV7-2,NA,NA,13,TRBJ1-5,TGTGCCAGCTCCTTCGCCAGAAATCAGCCCCAGCATTTT,CASSFARNQPQHF
TRBV5-1,TRBD1,NA,16,TRBJ1-2,TGCGCCAGCAGCTTGGCCACAGGGGAAGCTAACTATGGCTACACCTTC,CASSLATGEANYGYTF
TRBV5-1,NA,NA,14,TRBJ2-7,TGCGCCAGCAGCTTGGAGGGGCGCCCCTACGAGCAGTACTTC,CASSLEGRPYEQYF
TRBV27,NA,NA,15,TRBJ1-5,TGTGCCAGCAGTTTCGAGGGTAAAACCGGTCAGCCCCAGCATTTT,CASSFEGKTGQPQHF
TRBV28,NA,NA,13,TRBJ2-2,TGTGCCAGCAGTTTACTGGGTCCCGGGGAGCTGTTTTTT,CASSLLGPGELFF
TRBV18,NA,once,14,TRBJ1-1,TGTGCCAGCCTACCGCCAGACAGCTACACTGAAGCTTTCTTT,CASLPPDSYTEAFF
TRBV19,TRBD2,many,15,TRBJ2-1,TGTGCCAGTAGTATGACTAGCGGGCAGCACAATGAGCAGTTCTTC,CASSMTSGQHNEQFF
TRBV10-3,NA,NA,17,TRBJ2-1,TGTGCCATCAGTGTACAACTACAGACAGGATCCTACAATGAGCAGTTCTTC,CAISVQLQTGSYNEQFF
TRBV30,NA,NA,13,TRBJ1-6,TGTGCCTCCGCTACGGGCGATAATTCACCCCTCCACTTT,CASATGDNSPLHF
TRBV5-1,NA,NA,13,TRBJ2-1,TGCGCCAGCAGCCCCCAGGGGTACAATGAGCAGTTCTTC,CASSPQGYNEQFF
TRBV10-1,NA,NA,15,TRBJ1-6,TGCGCCACCGTGGGGGGCAGGGGCGAGAATTCACCCCTCCACTTT,CATVGGRGENSPLHF
TRBV4-1,TRBD1,NA,16,TRBJ1-5,TGCGCCAGCAGCCAGGCCGGAGGGGGCCTCAATCAGCCCCAGCATTTT,CASSQAGGGLNQPQHF